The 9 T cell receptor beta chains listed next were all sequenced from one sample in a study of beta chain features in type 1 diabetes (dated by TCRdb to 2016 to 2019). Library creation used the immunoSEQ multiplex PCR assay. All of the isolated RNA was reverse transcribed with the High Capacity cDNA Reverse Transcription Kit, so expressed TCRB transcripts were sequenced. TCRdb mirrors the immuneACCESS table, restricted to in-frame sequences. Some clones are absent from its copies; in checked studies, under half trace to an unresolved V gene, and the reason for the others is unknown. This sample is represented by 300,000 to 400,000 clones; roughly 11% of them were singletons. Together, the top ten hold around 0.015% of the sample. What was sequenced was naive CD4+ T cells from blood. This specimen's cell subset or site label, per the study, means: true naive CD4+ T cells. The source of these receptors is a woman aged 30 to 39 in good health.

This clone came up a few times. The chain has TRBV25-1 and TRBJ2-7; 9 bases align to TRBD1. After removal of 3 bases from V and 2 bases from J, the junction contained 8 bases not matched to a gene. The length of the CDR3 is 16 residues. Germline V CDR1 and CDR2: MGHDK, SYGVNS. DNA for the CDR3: TGTGCCAGCAGTGATCCTCTCGGGACAGGGACCTACGAGCAGTACTTC. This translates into CASSDPLGTGTYEQYF.

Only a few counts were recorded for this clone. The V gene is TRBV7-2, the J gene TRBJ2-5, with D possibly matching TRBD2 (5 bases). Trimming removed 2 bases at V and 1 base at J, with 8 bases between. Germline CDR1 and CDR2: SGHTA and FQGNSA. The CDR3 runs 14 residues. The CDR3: CASSLNRGQETQYF. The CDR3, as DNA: TGTGCCAGCAGCTTAAACCGGGGCCAAGAGACCCAGTACTTC. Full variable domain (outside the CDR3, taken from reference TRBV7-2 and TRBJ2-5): GAGVSQSPSNKVTEKGKDVELRCDPISGHTALYWYRQSLGQGLEFLIYFQGNSAPDKSGLPSDRFSAERTGGSVSTLTIQRTQQEDSAVYLCASSLNRGQETQYFGPGTRLLVL.

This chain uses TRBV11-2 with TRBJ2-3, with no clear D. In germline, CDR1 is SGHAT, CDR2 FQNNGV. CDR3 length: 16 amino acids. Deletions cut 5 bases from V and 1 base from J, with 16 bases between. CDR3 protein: CASSIHTGVGTDTQYF. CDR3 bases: TGTGCCAGCAGCATCCATACGGGTGTAGGCACAGATACGCAGTATTTT.

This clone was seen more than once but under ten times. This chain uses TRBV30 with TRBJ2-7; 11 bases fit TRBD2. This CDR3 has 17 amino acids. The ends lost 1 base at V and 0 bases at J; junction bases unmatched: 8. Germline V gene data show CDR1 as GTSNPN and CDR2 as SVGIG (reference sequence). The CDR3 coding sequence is TGTGCCTGGAGTGCCCCGGGACTAGCGGATTACTCCTACGAGCAGTACTTC. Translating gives CAWSAPGLADYSYEQYF.

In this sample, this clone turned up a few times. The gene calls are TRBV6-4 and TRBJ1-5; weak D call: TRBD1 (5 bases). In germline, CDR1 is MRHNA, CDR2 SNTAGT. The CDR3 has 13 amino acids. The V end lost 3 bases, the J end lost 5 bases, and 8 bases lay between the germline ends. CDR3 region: CASSEQGDQPQHF. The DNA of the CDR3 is TGTGCCAGCAGTGAGCAGGGCGATCAGCCCCAGCATTTT.

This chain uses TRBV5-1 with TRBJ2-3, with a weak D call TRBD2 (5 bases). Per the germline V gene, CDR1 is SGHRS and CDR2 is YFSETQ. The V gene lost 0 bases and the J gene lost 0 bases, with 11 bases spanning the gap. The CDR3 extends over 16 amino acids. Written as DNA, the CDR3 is TGCGCCAGCAGCTTGGTACTAGGCGTTAGCACAGATACGCAGTATTTT. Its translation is CASSLVLGVSTDTQYF.

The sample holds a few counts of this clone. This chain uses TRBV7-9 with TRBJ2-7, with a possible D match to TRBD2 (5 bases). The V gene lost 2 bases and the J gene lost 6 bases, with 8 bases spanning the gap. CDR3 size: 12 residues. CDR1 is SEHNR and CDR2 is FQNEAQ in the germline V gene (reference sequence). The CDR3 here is CASSLSSGEQYF. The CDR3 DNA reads TGTGCCAGCAGCTTATCGAGCGGCGAGCAGTACTTC. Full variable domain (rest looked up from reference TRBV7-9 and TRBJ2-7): DTGVSQNPRHKITKRGQNVTFRCDPISEHNRLYWYRQTLGQGPEFLTYFQNEAQLEKSRLLSDRFSAERPKGSFSTLEIQRTEQGDSAMYLCASSLSSGEQYFGPGTRLTVT.

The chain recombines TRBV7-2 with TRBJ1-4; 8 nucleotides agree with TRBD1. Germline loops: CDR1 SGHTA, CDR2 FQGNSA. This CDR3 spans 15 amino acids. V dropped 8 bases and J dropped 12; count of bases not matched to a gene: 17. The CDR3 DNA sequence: TGTGCCAGCGCCGTCGATGGGACAGGAACTAAGGAACTGTTTTTT. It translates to CASAVDGTGTKELFF.

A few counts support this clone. CDR3 amino acids: CASSGLTDTQYF. CDR3 in DNA: TGTGCCAGCAGCGGCTTAACAGATACGCAGTATTTT. The rearrangement joins TRBV7-2 to TRBJ2-3, with D uncertain. CDR1 SGHTA and CDR2 FQGNSA come from the germline V gene. V was clipped by 5 bases and J by 3 bases, with 6 bases between them. The CDR3 contains 12 residues.